The clone carrying this T cell receptor beta chain turned up a few times. Its matching antigen is unknown. The data derive from a study of T cells in Graves' hyperthyroidism and ophthalmopathy. Study information: The blood sample was taken at first diagnosis, before treatment began. Whole-study findings and limits: Blood held most thyroid clonotypes expanded above 0.001 frequency. A 13 V-J model separated ophthalmopathy from stable hyperthyroidism.

Subjects aged 18 to 65 presented with newly diagnosed hyperthyroidism of less than 2 months' duration. In germline, CDR1 is MNHEY, CDR2 SMNVEV (reference sequence). V dropped 6 bases and J dropped 0; count of bases not matched to a gene: 11. This CDR3 comprises 16 residues. Using RNA transcripts as the source, TCR beta CDR3 regions were amplified. Researchers ran a first-round RT-PCR on the TCR CDR3 using the HTBI primer set. In TCRdb, the multiplex PCR reads were re-called with MiXCR into one record per CDR3 protein. The data hold about 210,000 distinct CDR3 sequences, with roughly 15% observed a single time.

Specimen: blood. This chain links TRBV27 with TRBJ2-7; 7 bases align to TRBD1. The receptor was derived from a middle-aged man with Graves' hyperthyroidism. CDR3 bases: TGTGCCAGCAGCCACTCCACAGGGGAATACTCCTACGAGCAGTACTTC. Protein sequence: CASSHSTGEYSYEQYF.